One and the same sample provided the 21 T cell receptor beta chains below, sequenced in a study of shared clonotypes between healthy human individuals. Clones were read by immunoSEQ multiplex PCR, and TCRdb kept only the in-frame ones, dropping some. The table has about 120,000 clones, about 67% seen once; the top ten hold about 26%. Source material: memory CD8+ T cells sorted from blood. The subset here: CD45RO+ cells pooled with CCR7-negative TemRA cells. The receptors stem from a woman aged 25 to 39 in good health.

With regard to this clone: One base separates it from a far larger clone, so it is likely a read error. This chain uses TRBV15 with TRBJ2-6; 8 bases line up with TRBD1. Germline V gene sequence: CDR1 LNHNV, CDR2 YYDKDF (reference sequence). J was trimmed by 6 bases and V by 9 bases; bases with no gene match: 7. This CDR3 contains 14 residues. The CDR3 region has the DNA TGTGCCACTGGACAGGGCAATGAGGCCAACGTCCTGACTTTC. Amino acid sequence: CATGQGNEANVLTF.

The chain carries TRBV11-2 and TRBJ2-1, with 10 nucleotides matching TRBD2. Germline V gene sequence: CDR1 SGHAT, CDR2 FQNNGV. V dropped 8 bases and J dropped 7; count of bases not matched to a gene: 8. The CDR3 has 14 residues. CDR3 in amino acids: CASALLTSGNEQFF. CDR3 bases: TGTGCCAGCGCGTTACTGACTAGCGGGAATGAGCAGTTCTTC.

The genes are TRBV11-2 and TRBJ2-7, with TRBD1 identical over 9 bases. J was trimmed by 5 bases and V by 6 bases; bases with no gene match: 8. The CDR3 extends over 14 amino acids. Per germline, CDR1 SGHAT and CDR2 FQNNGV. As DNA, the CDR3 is TGTGCCAGCAGTCTCACACAGGGGGCTGACGAGCAGTACTTC. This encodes CASSLTQGADEQYF.

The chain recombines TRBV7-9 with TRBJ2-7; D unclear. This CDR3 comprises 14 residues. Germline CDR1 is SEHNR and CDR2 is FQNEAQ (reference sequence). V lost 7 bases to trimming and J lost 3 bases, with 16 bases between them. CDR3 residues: CASTESGSGYEQYF. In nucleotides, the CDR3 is TGTGCCAGCACCGAATCGGGCTCCGGCTACGAGCAGTACTTC.

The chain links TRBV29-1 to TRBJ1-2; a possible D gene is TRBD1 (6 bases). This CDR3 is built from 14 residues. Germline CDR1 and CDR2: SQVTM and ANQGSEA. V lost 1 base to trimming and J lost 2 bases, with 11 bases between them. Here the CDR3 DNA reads TGCAGCGTTGAAGCAGAGGGGGAAAACTATGGCTACACCTTC. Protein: CSVEAEGENYGYTF.

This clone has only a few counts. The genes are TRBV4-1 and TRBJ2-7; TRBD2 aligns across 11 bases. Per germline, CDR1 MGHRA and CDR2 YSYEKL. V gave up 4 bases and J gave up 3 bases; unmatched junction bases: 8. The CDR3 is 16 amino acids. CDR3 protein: CASSLYITSGGYEQYF. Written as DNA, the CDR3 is TGCGCCAGCAGCCTATATATTACTAGCGGGGGCTACGAGCAGTACTTC.

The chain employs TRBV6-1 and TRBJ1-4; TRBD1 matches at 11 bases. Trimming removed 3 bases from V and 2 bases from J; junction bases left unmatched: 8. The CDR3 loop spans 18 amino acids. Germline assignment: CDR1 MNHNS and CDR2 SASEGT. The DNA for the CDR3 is TGTGCCAGCAGTGAGGGACAGGGGGGGATTTTGACTAATGAAAAACTGTTTTTT. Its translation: CASSEGQGGILTNEKLFF.

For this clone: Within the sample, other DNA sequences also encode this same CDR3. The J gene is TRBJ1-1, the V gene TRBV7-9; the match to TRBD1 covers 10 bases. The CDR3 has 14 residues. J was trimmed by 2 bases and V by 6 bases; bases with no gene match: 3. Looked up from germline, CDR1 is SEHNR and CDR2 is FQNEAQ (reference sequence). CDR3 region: CASRLTGGNTEAFF. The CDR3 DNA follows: TGTGCCAGCAGATTGACAGGGGGCAACACTGAAGCTTTCTTT.

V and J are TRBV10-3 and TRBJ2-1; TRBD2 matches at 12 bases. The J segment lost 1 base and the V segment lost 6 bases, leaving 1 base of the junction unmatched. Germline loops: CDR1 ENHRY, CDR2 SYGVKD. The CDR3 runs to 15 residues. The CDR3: CAIRLAGGSYNEQFF. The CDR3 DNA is TGTGCCATCAGGCTAGCGGGAGGGTCCTACAATGAGCAGTTCTTC.

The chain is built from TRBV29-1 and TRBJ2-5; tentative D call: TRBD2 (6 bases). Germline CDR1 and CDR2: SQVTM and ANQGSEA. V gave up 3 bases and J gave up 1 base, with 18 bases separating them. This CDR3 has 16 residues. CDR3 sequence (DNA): TGCAGCGTTGAGATGGGATTGACTAGTAGCCAAGAGACCCAGTACTTC. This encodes CSVEMGLTSSQETQYF.

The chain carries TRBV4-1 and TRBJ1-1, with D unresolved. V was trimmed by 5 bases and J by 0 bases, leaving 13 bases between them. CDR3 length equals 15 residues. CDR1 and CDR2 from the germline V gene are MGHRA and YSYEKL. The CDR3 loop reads CASSSREGLNTEAFF. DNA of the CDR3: TGCGCCAGCAGCTCTCGCGAAGGGTTGAACACTGAAGCTTTCTTT.

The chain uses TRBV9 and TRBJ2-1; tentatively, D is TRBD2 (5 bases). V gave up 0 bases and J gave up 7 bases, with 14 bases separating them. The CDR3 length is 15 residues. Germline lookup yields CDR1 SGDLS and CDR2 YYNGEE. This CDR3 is CASSVAWGVSNEQFF. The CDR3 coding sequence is TGTGCCAGCAGCGTAGCCTGGGGAGTTAGTAATGAGCAGTTCTTC.

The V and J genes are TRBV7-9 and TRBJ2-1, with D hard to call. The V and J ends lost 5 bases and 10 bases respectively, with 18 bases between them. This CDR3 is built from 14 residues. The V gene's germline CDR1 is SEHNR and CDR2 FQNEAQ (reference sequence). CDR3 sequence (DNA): TGTGCCAGCAGCCCGGTCGCGACCACCTTCGAGCAGTTCTTC. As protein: CASSPVATTFEQFF.

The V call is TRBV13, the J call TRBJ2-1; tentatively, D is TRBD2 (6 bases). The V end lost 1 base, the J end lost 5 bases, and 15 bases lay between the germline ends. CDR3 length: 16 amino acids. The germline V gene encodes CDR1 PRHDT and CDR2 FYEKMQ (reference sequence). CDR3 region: CASSLAGLARNNEQFF. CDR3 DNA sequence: TGTGCCAGCAGCTTAGCAGGGCTAGCGAGAAACAATGAGCAGTTCTTC.

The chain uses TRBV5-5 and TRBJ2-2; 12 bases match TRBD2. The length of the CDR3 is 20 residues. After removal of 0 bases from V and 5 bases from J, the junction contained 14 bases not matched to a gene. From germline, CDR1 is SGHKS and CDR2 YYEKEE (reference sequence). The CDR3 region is CASSLAGDPLGTSGTGELFF. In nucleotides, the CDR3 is TGTGCCAGCAGCTTGGCCGGGGACCCTCTCGGGACTAGCGGGACCGGGGAGCTGTTTTTT.

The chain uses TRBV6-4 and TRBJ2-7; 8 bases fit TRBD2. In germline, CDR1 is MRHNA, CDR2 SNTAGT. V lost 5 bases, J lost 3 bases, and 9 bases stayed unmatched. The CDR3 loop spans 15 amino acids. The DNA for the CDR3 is TGTGCCAGCAGTCCGGGGGGGGACACCAACTACGAGCAGTACTTC. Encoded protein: CASSPGGDTNYEQYF.

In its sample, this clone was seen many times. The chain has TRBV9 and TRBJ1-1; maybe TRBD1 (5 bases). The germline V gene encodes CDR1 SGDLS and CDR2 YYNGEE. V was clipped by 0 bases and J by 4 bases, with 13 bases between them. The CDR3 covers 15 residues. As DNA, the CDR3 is TGTGCCAGCAGCGTAGCGGGGGGGTCGGGCACTGAAGCTTTCTTT. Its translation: CASSVAGGSGTEAFF.

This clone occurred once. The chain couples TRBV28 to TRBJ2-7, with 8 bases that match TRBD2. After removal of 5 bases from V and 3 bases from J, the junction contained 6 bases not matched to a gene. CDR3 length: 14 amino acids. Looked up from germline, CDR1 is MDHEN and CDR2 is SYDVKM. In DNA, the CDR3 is TGTGCCAGCAGTAAGCGGGGGACTAGCTACGAGCAGTACTTC. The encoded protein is CASSKRGTSYEQYF.

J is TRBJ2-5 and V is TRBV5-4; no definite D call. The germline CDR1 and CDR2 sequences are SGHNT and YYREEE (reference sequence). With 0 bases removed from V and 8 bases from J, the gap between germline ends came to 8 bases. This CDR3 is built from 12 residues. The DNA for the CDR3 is TGTGCCAGCAGCTTGGCCGGTGCTACCCAGTACTTC. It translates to CASSLAGATQYF.

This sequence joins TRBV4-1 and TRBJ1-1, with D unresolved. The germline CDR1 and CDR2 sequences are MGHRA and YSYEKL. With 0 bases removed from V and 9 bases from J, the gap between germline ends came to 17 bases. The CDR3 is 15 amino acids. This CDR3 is CASSQDMGREAKAFF. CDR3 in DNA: TGCGCCAGCAGCCAAGATATGGGCAGAGAGGCAAAAGCTTTCTTT.

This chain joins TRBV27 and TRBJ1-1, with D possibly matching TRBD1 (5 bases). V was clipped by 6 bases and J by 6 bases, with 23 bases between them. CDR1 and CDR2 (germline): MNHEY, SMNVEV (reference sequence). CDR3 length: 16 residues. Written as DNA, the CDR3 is TGTGCCAGCAGCTTCGTCCTGGGGGAGGGCATCTCTGAAGCTTTCTTT. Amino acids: CASSFVLGEGISEAFF.